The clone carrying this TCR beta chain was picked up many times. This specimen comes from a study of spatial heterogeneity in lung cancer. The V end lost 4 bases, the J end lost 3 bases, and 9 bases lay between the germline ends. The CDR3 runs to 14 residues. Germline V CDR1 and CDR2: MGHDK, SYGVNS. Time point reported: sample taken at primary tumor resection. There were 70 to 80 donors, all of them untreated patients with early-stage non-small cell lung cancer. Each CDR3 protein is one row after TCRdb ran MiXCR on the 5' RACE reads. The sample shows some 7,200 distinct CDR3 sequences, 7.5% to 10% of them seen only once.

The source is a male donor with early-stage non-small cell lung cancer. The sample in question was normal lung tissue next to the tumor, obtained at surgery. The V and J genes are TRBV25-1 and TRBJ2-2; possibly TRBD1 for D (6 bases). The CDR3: CASSGQVYTGELFF. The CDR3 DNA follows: TGTGCCAGCAGTGGACAGGTTTACACCGGGGAGCTGTTTTTT.